One and the same sample provided the 30 T cell receptor beta chains below, sequenced in a study of cytomegalovirus exposure and HLA in healthy donors. The table came from immunoSEQ multiplex PCR; TCRdb's copy has only in-frame clones and leaves some out. The table includes approximately 190,000 clones, 65% to 90% detected once. Sequencing input: PBMCs. The source of these receptors is a woman between 25 and 40 years old in good health and CMV-seropositive.

CDR3 bases: TGTGCCAGCAGCCAGTCGACAGGGGGCGGCAATCAGCCCCAGCATTTT. Encoded protein: CASSQSTGGGNQPQHF. The chain links TRBV27 to TRBJ1-5, with TRBD1 identical over 10 bases. The CDR3 is 16 residues long. Per germline, CDR1 MNHEY and CDR2 SMNVEV (reference sequence). V was clipped by 6 bases and J by 2 bases; unmatched bases: 7.

In its sample, this clone was seen once. J is TRBJ2-3 and V is TRBV27; the D gene is possibly TRBD1 (5 bases). Trimming removed 5 bases at V and 1 base at J, with 16 bases between. The CDR3 has 16 residues. Germline assignment: CDR1 MNHEY and CDR2 SMNVEV (reference sequence). As DNA, the CDR3 is TGTGCCAGCAGTCCCGCAGGGTTCTGGGGCACAGATACGCAGTATTTT. Translation: CASSPAGFWGTDTQYF.

V gene TRBV10-3 combines with J gene TRBJ2-5, with 8 bases aligning to TRBD2. Germline loops: CDR1 ENHRY, CDR2 SYGVKD. V dropped 7 bases and J dropped 2; count of bases not matched to a gene: 3. This CDR3 has 13 amino acids. This CDR3 is CAITSGPQETQYF. CDR3 sequence (DNA): TGTGCCATCACTAGCGGGCCTCAAGAGACCCAGTACTTC.

The V and J genes are TRBV4-1 and TRBJ2-7; D possibly corresponds to TRBD2 (5 bases). CDR3 length: 15 amino acids. Germline V lookup: CDR1 MGHRA, CDR2 YSYEKL. The V and J ends lost 0 bases and 5 bases respectively, with 14 bases between them. The CDR3 here is CASSQETSSSDEQYF. The CDR3 bases are TGCGCCAGCAGCCAAGAAACGTCCAGTAGCGACGAGCAGTACTTC.

The chain uses TRBV6-1 and TRBJ2-7, with a tentative D call TRBD2 (5 bases). The V end lost 2 bases, the J end lost 3 bases, and 11 bases lay between the germline ends. The CDR3 totals 14 residues. Germline V lookup: CDR1 MNHNS, CDR2 SASEGT. CDR3 nucleotides: TGTGCCAGCAGTGAACTTTTCGGGGTCTACGAGCAGTACTTC. It is translated as CASSELFGVYEQYF.

Turning to this clone: Other DNA variants within this sample encode the same CDR3. V usage is TRBV30 and J usage is TRBJ1-5; TRBD1 is a possible D gene (5 bases). Trimming removed 0 bases at V and 4 bases at J, with 7 bases between. The CDR3 is 13 amino acids. The germline CDR1 and CDR2 sequences are GTSNPN and SVGIG (reference sequence). The CDR3 DNA reads as TGTGCCTGGAGTGTGGCAGGGAATCAGCCCCAGCATTTT. Its protein product is CAWSVAGNQPQHF.

This chain connects TRBV4-1 to TRBJ1-5; a weak D match, TRBD1 (6 bases). Per the germline V gene, CDR1 is MGHRA and CDR2 is YSYEKL. This CDR3 has 17 amino acids. Trimming cost V 4 bases and J 5 bases, with 21 bases left between them. The CDR3 DNA reads as TGCGCCAGCAGCCGAGGTTTCAACAGGGAAGGCGATCAGCCCCAGCATTTT. As protein: CASSRGFNREGDQPQHF.

This chain links TRBV2 with TRBJ2-5; the match to TRBD1 covers 7 bases. V dropped 7 bases and J dropped 0; count of bases not matched to a gene: 5. The length of the CDR3 is 14 residues. Germline assignment: CDR1 SNHLY and CDR2 FYNNEI. The CDR3 spells CASIRGQNQETQYF. CDR3 nucleotide sequence: TGTGCCAGCATACGGGGACAGAACCAAGAGACCCAGTACTTC.

The rearrangement joins TRBV5-1 to TRBJ2-7; D gene ambiguous. V gave up 0 bases and J gave up 2 bases, with 15 bases separating them. The CDR3 totals 16 residues. Germline V CDR1 and CDR2: SGHRS, YFSETQ. CDR3 nucleotides: TGCGCCAGCAGCTTGGGTGGCGTAACGAGGACCTACGAGCAGTACTTC. This gives the protein CASSLGGVTRTYEQYF.

This chain links TRBV4-1 with TRBJ2-5; TRBD1 is a possible D gene (7 bases). The CDR3 sequence is 15 residues long. The V and J ends lost 0 bases and 5 bases respectively, with 13 bases between them. Looked up from germline, CDR1 is MGHRA and CDR2 is YSYEKL. In nucleotides, the CDR3 is TGCGCCAGCAGCCAAGATGACAGGGAGGACGAGACCCAGTACTTC. It is translated as CASSQDDREDETQYF.

This chain uses TRBV19 with TRBJ2-2, with 13 bases that match TRBD2. Germline V gene data show CDR1 as LNHDA and CDR2 as SQIVND (reference sequence). V shed 3 bases and J 9 bases; nucleotides not matched to a gene: 4. CDR3 length: 15 residues. The CDR3 DNA reads TGTGCCAGTAGTATTTGGACTAGCGGGAGCAGGGAGCTGTTTTTT. This gives the protein CASSIWTSGSRELFF.

The chain combines TRBV28 with TRBJ1-2, with TRBD1 identical over 9 bases. V gave up 4 bases and J gave up 8 bases; unmatched junction bases: 8. Looked up from germline, CDR1 is MDHEN and CDR2 is SYDVKM. The CDR3 spans 14 residues. CDR3 DNA sequence: TGTGCCAGCAGTTCACAGGGGGCCCACCTGGGCTACACCTTC. It yields the protein CASSSQGAHLGYTF.

V is TRBV27 and J is TRBJ2-1; a possible D gene is TRBD2 (6 bases). The germline CDR1 and CDR2 sequences are MNHEY and SMNVEV (reference sequence). There are 13 residues in the CDR3. Trimming took 3 bases from V and 8 from J, leaving 11 bases between them. The CDR3, as DNA: TGTGCCAGCAGTTTTCCCGGGGGTTATGAGCAGTTCTTC. This translates into CASSFPGGYEQFF.

This chain uses TRBV28 with TRBJ1-5; D not resolved. CDR1 MDHEN and CDR2 SYDVKM come from the germline V gene. Trimming removed 7 bases from V and 7 bases from J, with 11 bases in between. The CDR3 spans 12 residues. CDR3 coding DNA: TGTGCCAGCACCCTTGACAAACAGCCCCAGCATTTT. It yields the protein CASTLDKQPQHF. The full variable domain, rest sourced from reference TRBV28 and TRBJ1-5, is DVKVTQSSRYLVKRTGEKVFLECVQDMDHENMFWYRQDPGLGLRLIYFSYDVKMKEKGDIPEGYSVSREKKERFSLILESASTNQTSMYLCASTLDKQPQHFGDGTRLSIL.

The chain combines TRBV9 with TRBJ2-3; 9 nucleotides agree with TRBD1. The V gene end was trimmed by 7 bases and the J gene end by 1 base; junction bases not matched to a gene: 7. The germline V gene has CDR1 SGDLS and CDR2 YYNGEE. The CDR3 loop spans 15 amino acids. For the CDR3, the DNA is TGTGCCAGCGGGACAGGGAATAGAGGCACAGATACGCAGTATTTT. This translates into CASGTGNRGTDTQYF.

The gene calls are TRBV5-4 and TRBJ2-1; 7 positions agree with TRBD2. CDR3 length equals 15 residues. The J segment lost 8 bases and the V segment lost 3 bases, leaving 11 bases of the junction unmatched. Per germline, CDR1 SGHNT and CDR2 YYREEE (reference sequence). DNA of the CDR3: TGTGCCAGCAGCTCAGCGGGACGTTTAACCGATGAGCAGTTCTTC. Translated, it gives CASSSAGRLTDEQFF.

In its sample, this clone was seen a few times. This chain links TRBV4-2 with TRBJ2-5; D is possibly TRBD1 (6 bases). V shed 1 base and J shed 4 bases, with 19 bases lying between them. This CDR3 has 17 amino acids. CDR1 LGHNA and CDR2 YNFKEQ come from the germline V gene. The CDR3, as DNA: TGTGCCAGCAGCCAAGGTCGATGGGGATCACAGGGAGAGACCCAGTACTTC. Encoded protein: CASSQGRWGSQGETQYF.

The chain is built from TRBV5-6 and TRBJ1-1; 7 bases line up with TRBD1. The germline gives CDR1 SGHDT, CDR2 YYEEEE. With V trimmed by 2 bases and J by 6 bases, 1 base remained unmatched. The CDR3 consists of 12 residues. This CDR3 reads CASSFQGAEAFF. The CDR3 coding sequence is TGTGCCAGCAGCTTTCAGGGGGCTGAAGCTTTCTTT.

The rearrangement links TRBV28 to TRBJ2-5, with TRBD2 matching 9 bases. Per germline, CDR1 MDHEN and CDR2 SYDVKM. The CDR3 has 16 amino acids. With 3 bases clipped from V and 2 bases from J, the junction kept 7 bases outside the gene matches. The CDR3 reads CASSLLAGVGQETQYF. The CDR3 region has the DNA TGTGCCAGCAGTTTGTTAGCGGGAGTAGGACAAGAGACCCAGTACTTC.

V gene TRBV18 combines with J gene TRBJ2-2, with 12 bases that match TRBD2. This CDR3 comprises 18 residues. The J segment lost 4 bases and the V segment lost 0 bases, leaving 6 bases of the junction unmatched. The V gene's germline CDR1 is KGHSH and CDR2 LQKENI. This CDR3 is CASSPPGLAGLSTGELFF. Here the CDR3 DNA reads TGTGCCAGCTCACCACCGGGACTAGCGGGCTTAAGCACCGGGGAGCTGTTTTTT.

The chain couples TRBV5-4 to TRBJ2-7; D may be TRBD2 (6 bases). V lost 4 bases and J 2 bases, leaving 16 bases between the germline ends. In germline, CDR1 is SGHNT, CDR2 YYREEE (reference sequence). The CDR3 contains 15 residues. The CDR3 reads CASSHSGTATYEQYF. The CDR3 DNA reads as TGTGCCAGCAGCCACTCCGGGACTGCAACCTACGAGCAGTACTTC. The whole variable domain, remainder taken from reference TRBV5-4 and TRBJ2-7, is ETGVTQSPTHLIKTRGQQVTLRCSSQSGHNTVSWYQQALGQGPQFIFQYYREEENGRGNFPPRFSGLQFPNYSSELNVNALELDDSALYLCASSHSGTATYEQYFGPGTRLTVT.

This clone was counted between two and nine times. The CDR3 loop reads CASSQGQVGHQEKLFF. The DNA of the CDR3 is TGTGCCAGCAGTCAGGGACAGGTTGGTCATCAGGAAAAACTGTTTTTT. V and J are TRBV28 and TRBJ1-4; 8 nucleotides match TRBD1. The J segment lost 8 bases and the V segment lost 5 bases, leaving 13 bases of the junction unmatched. The CDR3 loop spans 16 amino acids. Germline V gene sequence: CDR1 MDHEN, CDR2 SYDVKM.

The table lists this clone with a few counts. This chain uses TRBV6-6 with TRBJ1-5; D is perhaps TRBD1 (5 bases). V was pared by 4 bases and J by 0 bases, with 13 bases between. The V gene's germline CDR1 is MNHNY and CDR2 SVGAGI (reference sequence). CDR3 length equals 16 residues. The CDR3 coding sequence is TGTGCCAGCAGTTTTAGGTCGGGACTTAGCAATCAGCCCCAGCATTTT. Amino acids: CASSFRSGLSNQPQHF.

This chain connects TRBV27 to TRBJ1-1; 9 bases fit TRBD1. The CDR3 has 16 residues. Trimming cost V 1 base and J 4 bases; bases outside gene matches: 7. Germline loops: CDR1 MNHEY, CDR2 SMNVEV (reference sequence). The DNA for the CDR3 is TGTGCCAGCAGTTTATTTCTGGGACAGGGCTTCACTGAAGCTTTCTTT. Translating it yields CASSLFLGQGFTEAFF.

V and J are TRBV27 and TRBJ2-7; D may be TRBD2 (7 bases). CDR1 is MNHEY, CDR2 SMNVEV, per germline (reference sequence). Trimming stripped 8 bases from V and 2 bases from J, with 16 bases between. The CDR3 is 14 residues long. The CDR3 bases are TGTGCCAGCGGGCGAGGGGAGGGGGCCTACGAGCAGTACTTC. Translation: CASGRGEGAYEQYF.

The chain carries TRBV7-9 and TRBJ1-4; D is unclear. CDR1 and CDR2 (germline): SEHNR, FQNEAQ (reference sequence). CDR3 length: 15 amino acids. V gave up 0 bases and J gave up 8 bases, with 13 bases separating them. The CDR3 here is CASSLAGSRSEKLFF. In DNA form, the CDR3 reads TGTGCCAGCAGCTTAGCTGGCAGCCGGAGCGAAAAACTGTTTTTT.

The chain joins TRBV13 to TRBJ2-3; possibly TRBD2 for D (6 bases). Germline CDR1 reads PRHDT; CDR2 reads FYEKMQ (reference sequence). The germline V and J ends were trimmed by 3 bases and 0 bases, with 13 bases remaining between them. The CDR3 has 16 amino acids. The CDR3 reads CASSFSSTRSTDTQYF. In nucleotides, the CDR3 is TGTGCCAGCAGCTTTTCATCGACTAGGAGCACAGATACGCAGTATTTT.

This sequence joins TRBV5-6 and TRBJ2-1; 9 nucleotides agree with TRBD2. J lost 9 bases, V lost 1 base, and 11 bases had no gene match. The CDR3 runs to 16 residues. Germline-derived CDR1 and CDR2 are SGHDT and YYEEEE. The CDR3 loop reads CASSLIASGVRGEQFF. The CDR3 DNA follows: TGTGCCAGCAGCTTGATCGCTAGCGGGGTAAGGGGTGAGCAGTTCTTC.

This chain links TRBV28 with TRBJ1-2; 8 bases line up with TRBD1. The V and J ends lost 4 bases and 4 bases, in that order; junction bases with no gene match: 5. The germline V gene encodes CDR1 MDHEN and CDR2 SYDVKM. The CDR3 is 14 amino acids. CDR3 amino acids: CASSSSGTGYGYTF. The DNA for the CDR3 is TGTGCCAGCAGTTCGTCAGGGACAGGCTATGGCTACACCTTC.

The genes are TRBV4-1 and TRBJ1-2; D may be TRBD1 (5 bases). Germline CDR1 MGHRA, CDR2 YSYEKL. Trimming pared 0 bases from V and 4 bases from J, leaving 9 bases between. The CDR3 spans 14 residues. CDR3 amino acids: CASSQDPGLYGYTF. The CDR3 DNA reads TGCGCCAGCAGCCAAGATCCAGGGCTCTATGGCTACACCTTC.